This T cell receptor (beta chain) stems from a study of early T cells in non-severe SARS-CoV-2 infection. This clonotype came up a few times. Individual cDNA molecules carried attached unique molecular identifiers. TCRdb passed the 5' RACE reads through MiXCR, listing each CDR3 protein once. The sample holds 45,000 to 70,000 distinct CDR3 sequences, roughly 11% seen once. The V and J ends lost 4 bases and 8 bases, in that order; junction bases with no gene match: 4. Germline CDR1 and CDR2: SGHRS and YFSETQ. CDR3 length equals 13 residues. Sequenced material: whole blood. This clonotype was sampled from an adult who was a healthcare worker with PCR-confirmed SARS-CoV-2 infection or an uninfected control (not recorded which). This chain connects TRBV5-1 to TRBJ2-1; TRBD2 agrees at 9 bases. CDR3 coding DNA: TGCGCCAGCAGCCTGGGACTAGCCGATGAGCAGTTCTTC. This sequence encodes CASSLGLADEQFF.